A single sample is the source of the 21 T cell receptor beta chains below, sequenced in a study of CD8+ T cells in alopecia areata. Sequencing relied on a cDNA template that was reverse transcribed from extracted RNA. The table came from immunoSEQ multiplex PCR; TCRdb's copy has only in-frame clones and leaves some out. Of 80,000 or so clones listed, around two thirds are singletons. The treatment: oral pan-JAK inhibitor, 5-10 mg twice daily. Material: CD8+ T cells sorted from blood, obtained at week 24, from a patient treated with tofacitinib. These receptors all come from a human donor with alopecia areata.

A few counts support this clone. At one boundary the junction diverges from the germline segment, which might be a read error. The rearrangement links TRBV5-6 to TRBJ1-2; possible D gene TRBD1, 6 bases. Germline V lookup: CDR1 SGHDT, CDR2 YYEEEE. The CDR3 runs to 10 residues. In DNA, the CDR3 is TGTGCCAGCGGCCGGGGGGCCGACATCTTC. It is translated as CASGRGADIF.

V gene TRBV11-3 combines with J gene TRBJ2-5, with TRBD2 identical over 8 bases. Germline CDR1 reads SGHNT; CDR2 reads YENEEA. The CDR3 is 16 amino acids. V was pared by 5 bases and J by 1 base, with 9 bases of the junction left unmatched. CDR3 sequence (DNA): TGTGCCAGCAGCCCAACTTTTAGCGGGGTCCAAGAGACCCAGTACTTC. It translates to CASSPTFSGVQETQYF.

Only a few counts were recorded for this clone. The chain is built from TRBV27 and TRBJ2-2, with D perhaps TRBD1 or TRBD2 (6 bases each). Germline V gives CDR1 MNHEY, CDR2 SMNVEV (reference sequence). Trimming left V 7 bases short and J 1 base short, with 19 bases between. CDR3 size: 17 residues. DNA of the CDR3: TGTGCCAGCACCACCAGAAGGAGGGGGGTGAACACCGGGGAGCTGTTTTTT. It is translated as CASTTRRRGVNTGELFF.

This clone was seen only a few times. CDR3 in DNA: TGTGCCAGCAGTCTTTCGTTAGCGGGGCATGAGCAGTTCTTC. Translation: CASSLSLAGHEQFF. This chain uses TRBV27 with TRBJ2-1; 8 nucleotides align to TRBD2. J gave up 8 bases and V 5 bases, and 8 bases lay outside the gene matches. This CDR3 contains 14 residues. CDR1 and CDR2 (germline): MNHEY, SMNVEV (reference sequence).

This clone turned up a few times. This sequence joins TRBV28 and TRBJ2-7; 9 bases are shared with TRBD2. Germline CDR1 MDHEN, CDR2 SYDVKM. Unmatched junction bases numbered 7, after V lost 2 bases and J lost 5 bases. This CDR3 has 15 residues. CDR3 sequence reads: CASSLTAGGPHEQYF. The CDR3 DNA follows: TGTGCCAGCAGTTTAACGGCGGGGGGGCCTCACGAGCAGTACTTC.

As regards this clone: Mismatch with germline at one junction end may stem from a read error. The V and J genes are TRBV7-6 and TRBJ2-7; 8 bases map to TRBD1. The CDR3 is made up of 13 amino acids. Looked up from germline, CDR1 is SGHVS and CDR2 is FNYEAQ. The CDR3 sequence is CASSLARSGTGSF. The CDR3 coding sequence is TGTGCCAGCAGCTTAGCGCGCTCCGGGACAGGTTCCTTC.

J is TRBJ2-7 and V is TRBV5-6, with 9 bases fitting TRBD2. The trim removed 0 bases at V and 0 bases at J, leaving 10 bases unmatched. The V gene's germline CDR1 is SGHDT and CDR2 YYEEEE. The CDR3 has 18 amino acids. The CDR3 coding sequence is TGTGCCAGCAGCTTGGTGCGGGAACTAGCGGGTAACTCCTACGAGCAGTACTTC. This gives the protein CASSLVRELAGNSYEQYF. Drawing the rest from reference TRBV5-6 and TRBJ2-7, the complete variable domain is DAGVTQSPTHLIKTRGQQVTLRCSPKSGHDTVSWYQQALGQGPQFIFQYYEEEERQRGNFPDRFSGHQFPNYSSELNVNALLLGDSALYLCASSLVRELAGNSYEQYFGPGTRLTVT.

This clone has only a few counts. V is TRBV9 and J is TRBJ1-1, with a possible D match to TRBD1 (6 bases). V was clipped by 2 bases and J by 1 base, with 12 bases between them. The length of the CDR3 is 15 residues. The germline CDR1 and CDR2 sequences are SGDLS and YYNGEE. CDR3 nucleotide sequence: TGTGCCAGCAGCGTGAACAGGGACCGGAACACTGAAGCTTTCTTT. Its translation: CASSVNRDRNTEAFF. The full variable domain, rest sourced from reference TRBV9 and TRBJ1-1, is DSGVTQTPKHLITATGQRVTLRCSPRSGDLSVYWYQQSLDQGLQFLIQYYNGEERAKGNILERFSAQQFPDLHSELNLSSLELGDSALYFCASSVNRDRNTEAFFGQGTRLTVV.

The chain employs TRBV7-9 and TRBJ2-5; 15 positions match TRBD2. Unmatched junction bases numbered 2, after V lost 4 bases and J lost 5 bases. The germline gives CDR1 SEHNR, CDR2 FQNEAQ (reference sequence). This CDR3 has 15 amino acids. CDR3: CASSSGLAGGETQYF. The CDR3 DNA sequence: TGTGCCAGCAGCTCGGGACTAGCGGGGGGTGAGACCCAGTACTTC.

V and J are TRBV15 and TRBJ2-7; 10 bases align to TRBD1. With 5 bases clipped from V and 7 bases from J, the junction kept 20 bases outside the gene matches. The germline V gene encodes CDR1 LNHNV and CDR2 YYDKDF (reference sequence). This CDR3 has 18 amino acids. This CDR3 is CATSVRDRGEERDGEQYF. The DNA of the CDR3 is TGTGCCACCAGCGTCCGGGACAGGGGCGAGGAGCGGGACGGGGAGCAGTACTTC.

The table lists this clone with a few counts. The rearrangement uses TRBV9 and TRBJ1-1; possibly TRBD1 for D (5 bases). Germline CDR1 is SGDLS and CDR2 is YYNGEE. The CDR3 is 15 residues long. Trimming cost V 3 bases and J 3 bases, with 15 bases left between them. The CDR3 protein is CASSGDSTWDTEAFF. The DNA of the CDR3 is TGTGCCAGCAGCGGTGACAGTACTTGGGACACTGAAGCTTTCTTT.

The CDR3 spells CASSQDAGPNEKLFF. The CDR3 bases are TGCGCCAGCAGCCAAGATGCAGGGCCTAATGAAAAACTGTTTTTT. The chain is built from TRBV4-1 and TRBJ1-4; perhaps TRBD1 as D (5 bases). V was trimmed by 0 bases and J by 3 bases, leaving 8 bases between them. The CDR3 totals 15 residues. Germline CDR1 is MGHRA and CDR2 is YSYEKL.

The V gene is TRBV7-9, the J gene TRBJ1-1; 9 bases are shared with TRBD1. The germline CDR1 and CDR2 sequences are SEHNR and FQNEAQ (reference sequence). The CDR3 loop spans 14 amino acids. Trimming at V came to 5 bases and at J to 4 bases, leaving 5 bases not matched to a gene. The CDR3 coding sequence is TGTGCCAGCAGCCCCGGGACAGGGTTCACTGAAGCTTTCTTT. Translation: CASSPGTGFTEAFF.

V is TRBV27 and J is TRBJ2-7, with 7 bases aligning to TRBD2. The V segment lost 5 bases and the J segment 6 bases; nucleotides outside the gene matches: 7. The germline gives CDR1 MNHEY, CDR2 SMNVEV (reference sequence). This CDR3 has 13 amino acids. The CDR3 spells CASSPNAGVEQYF. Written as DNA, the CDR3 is TGTGCCAGCAGTCCTAATGCGGGGGTCGAGCAGTACTTC.

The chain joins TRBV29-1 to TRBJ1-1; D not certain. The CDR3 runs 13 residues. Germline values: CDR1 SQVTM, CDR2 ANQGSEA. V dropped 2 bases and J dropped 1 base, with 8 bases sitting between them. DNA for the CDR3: TGCAGCGTTGAATGGGCGGAGAACACTGAAGCTTTCTTT. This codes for CSVEWAENTEAFF. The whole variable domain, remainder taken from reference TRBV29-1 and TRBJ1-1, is SAVISQKPSRDICQRGTSLTIQCQVDSQVTMMFWYRQQPGQSLTLIATANQGSEATYESGFVIDKFPISRPNLTFSTLTVSNMSPEDSSIYLCSVEWAENTEAFFGQGTRLTVV.

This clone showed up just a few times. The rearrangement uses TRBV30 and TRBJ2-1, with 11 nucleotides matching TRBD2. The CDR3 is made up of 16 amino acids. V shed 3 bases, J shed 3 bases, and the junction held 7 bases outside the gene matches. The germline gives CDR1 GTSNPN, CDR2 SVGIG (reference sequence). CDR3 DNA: TGTGCCTGGAGCACTGAACTAGCGGGGGTCTACAATGAGCAGTTCTTC. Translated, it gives CAWSTELAGVYNEQFF.

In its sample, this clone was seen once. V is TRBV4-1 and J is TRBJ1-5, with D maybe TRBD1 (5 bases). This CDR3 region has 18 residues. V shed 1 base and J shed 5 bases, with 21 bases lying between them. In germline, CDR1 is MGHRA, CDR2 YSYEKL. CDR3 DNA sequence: TGCGCCAGCAGCCAAGGGGCAGGGTCCGTCACAAGCTATCAGCCCCAGCATTTT. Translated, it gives CASSQGAGSVTSYQPQHF.

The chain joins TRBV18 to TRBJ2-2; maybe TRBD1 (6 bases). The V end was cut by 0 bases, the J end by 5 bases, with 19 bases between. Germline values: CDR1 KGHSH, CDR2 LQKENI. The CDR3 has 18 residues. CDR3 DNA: TGTGCCAGCTCACCACCAAAGACTTCCGGGACACCGACCGGGGAGCTGTTTTTT. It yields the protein CASSPPKTSGTPTGELFF.

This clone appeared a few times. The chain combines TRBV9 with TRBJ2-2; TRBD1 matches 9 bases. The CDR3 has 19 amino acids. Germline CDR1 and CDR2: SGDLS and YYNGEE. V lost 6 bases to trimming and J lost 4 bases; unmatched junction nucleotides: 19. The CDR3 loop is CASTHRDRAPRGTTGELFF. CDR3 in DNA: TGTGCCAGCACCCACCGGGACAGGGCTCCTAGAGGGACCACCGGGGAGCTGTTTTTT.

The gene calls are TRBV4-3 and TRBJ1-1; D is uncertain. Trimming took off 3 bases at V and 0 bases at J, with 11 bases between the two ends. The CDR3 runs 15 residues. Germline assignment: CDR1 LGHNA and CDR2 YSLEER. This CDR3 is CASSQQTEMNTEAFF. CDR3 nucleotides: TGCGCCAGCAGCCAGCAGACGGAGATGAACACTGAAGCTTTCTTT.

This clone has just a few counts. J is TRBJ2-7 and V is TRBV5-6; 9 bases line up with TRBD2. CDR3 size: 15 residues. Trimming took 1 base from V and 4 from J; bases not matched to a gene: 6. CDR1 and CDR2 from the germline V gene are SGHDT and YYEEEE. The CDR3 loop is CASSLFSSGKYEQYF. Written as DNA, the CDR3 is TGTGCCAGCAGCTTGTTCTCTAGCGGGAAATACGAGCAGTACTTC.